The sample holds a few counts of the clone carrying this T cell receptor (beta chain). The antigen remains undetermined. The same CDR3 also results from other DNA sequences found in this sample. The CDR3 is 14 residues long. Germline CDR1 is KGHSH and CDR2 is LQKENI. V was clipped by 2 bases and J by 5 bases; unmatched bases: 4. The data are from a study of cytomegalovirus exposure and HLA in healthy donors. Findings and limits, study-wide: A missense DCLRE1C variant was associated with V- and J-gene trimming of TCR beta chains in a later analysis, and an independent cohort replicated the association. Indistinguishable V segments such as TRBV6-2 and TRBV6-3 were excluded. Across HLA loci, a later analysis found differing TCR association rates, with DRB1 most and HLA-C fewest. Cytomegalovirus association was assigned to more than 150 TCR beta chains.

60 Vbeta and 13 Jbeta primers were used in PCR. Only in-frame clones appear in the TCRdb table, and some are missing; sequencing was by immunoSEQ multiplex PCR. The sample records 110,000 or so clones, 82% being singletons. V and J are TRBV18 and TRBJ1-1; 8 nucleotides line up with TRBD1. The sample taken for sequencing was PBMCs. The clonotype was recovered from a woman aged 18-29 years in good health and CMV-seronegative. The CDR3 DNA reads TGTGCCAGCTCACCAGGACAGGGAGAAACTGAAGCTTTCTTT. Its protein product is CASSPGQGETEAFF.